The present T cell receptor (beta chain) was sequenced within a study of T cell repertoires in cytomegalovirus infection. Study as a whole: TCR beta signatures that were public indicated CMV infection and matching HLA type.

The V gene end was trimmed by 8 bases and the J gene end by 0 bases; junction bases not matched to a gene: 4. The CDR3 consists of 15 residues. From germline, CDR1 is SNHLY and CDR2 FYNNEI. TCRdb re-called the reads through MiXCR, storing one row per CDR3 protein. The table shows a few hundred thousand distinct CDR3 sequences, with around 8.7% occurring only once. General study points: Predominance within the ex vivo response was attributable to HLA-C-restricted CMV-specific TCR beta clonotypes. There were carriers of CMV plus the relevant HLA, and cumulative public TCR beta family frequency identified them.

This clonotype was detected many times. Its antigen is undetermined. This chain links TRBV2 with TRBJ2-1; 10 bases align to TRBD2. Sequencing was done on a sample of PBMCs. The source is a human donor in good health (CMV status not recorded). Some clones in this sample may be carry-over from other donors' samples. This CDR3 is CASGSGRSSYNEQFF. The CDR3 nucleotides read TGTGCCAGCGGTAGCGGGAGGAGCTCCTACAATGAGCAGTTCTTC.